The 24 T cell receptor beta chains reported below all come from one sample, sequenced in a study of T cell repertoires in cytomegalovirus infection. Each CDR3 protein is one row after TCRdb ran MiXCR on the reads. This table holds roughly 150,000 distinct CDR3 sequences, around a quarter found once. Specimen: PBMCs. These receptor sequences come from a human donor in good health (CMV status not recorded). Some clones in this sample may be carry-over from other donors' samples.

This clonotype is a singleton in its sample. The junction shows a germline mismatch at one end, possibly a read error. This chain uses TRBV12-5 with TRBJ2-5; D unresolved. Germline V gene data show CDR1 as LGHNT and CDR2 as FRNRAP. The CDR3 runs to 13 residues. The CDR3: CASGRRNQENQYF. In nucleotides, the CDR3 is TGTGCTAGTGGCCGACGGAACCAAGAGAACCAGTACTTC.

This clonotype appeared a few times. The chain carries TRBV7-2 and TRBJ2-5, with TRBD2 identical over 12 bases. The CDR3 is 20 residues long. Germline loops: CDR1 SGHTA, CDR2 FQGNSA. V dropped 0 bases and J dropped 5; count of bases not matched to a gene: 16. The DNA for the CDR3 is TGTGCCAGCAGCTTAGCGCTTAGGCTAGCGGGGGGGCGGAAGGGGGAGACCCAGTACTTC. Translation: CASSLALRLAGGRKGETQYF.

The CDR3 sequence is CASSFRQGYQPQHF. In nucleotides, the CDR3 is TGTGCCAGCAGTTTTCGACAGGGGTATCAGCCCCAGCATTTT. This chain joins TRBV6-5 and TRBJ1-5, with TRBD1 identical over 8 bases. Germline values: CDR1 MNHEY, CDR2 SVGAGI. The trim removed 4 bases at V and 5 bases at J, leaving 4 bases unmatched. CDR3 length: 14 residues.

There are many counts of this clonotype. The chain joins TRBV7-8 to TRBJ1-1; maybe TRBD1 (5 bases). The CDR3 has 14 amino acids. Germline values: CDR1 SGHVS, CDR2 FQNEAQ. V dropped 1 base and J dropped 4 bases, with 10 bases sitting between them. The DNA for the CDR3 is TGTGCCAGCAGCTTAGGAGGGACGACCACTGAAGCTTTCTTT. It encodes CASSLGGTTTEAFF.

The V gene is TRBV7-6, the J gene TRBJ2-1, with 12 positions matching TRBD2. The CDR3 sequence is 14 residues long. Germline loops: CDR1 SGHVS, CDR2 FNYEAQ. The V and J ends lost 5 bases and 6 bases, in that order; junction bases with no gene match: 2. The CDR3 region is CASSTSGGLNEQFF. The CDR3 bases are TGTGCCAGCAGCACTAGCGGGGGGCTCAATGAGCAGTTCTTC.

This sequence joins TRBV29-1 and TRBJ2-3; TRBD2 matches at 10 bases. The CDR3 loop spans 13 amino acids. Trimming removed 6 bases from V and 3 bases from J; junction bases left unmatched: 3. CDR1 and CDR2 (germline): SQVTM, ANQGSEA. CDR3: CSVERGGTDTQYF. CDR3 DNA sequence: TGCAGCGTCGAGCGGGGGGGTACAGATACGCAGTATTTT.

The gene calls are TRBV19 and TRBJ2-1; D ambiguous. Trimming removed 3 bases from V and 5 bases from J, with 8 bases in between. Germline lookup yields CDR1 LNHDA and CDR2 SQIVND (reference sequence). CDR3 length: 13 amino acids. The CDR3 nucleotides are TGTGCCAGTAGTATTTTTAAGGACAATGAGCAGTTCTTC. This encodes CASSIFKDNEQFF.

The rearrangement uses TRBV5-1 and TRBJ2-3, with D possibly TRBD2 on 6 matching bases. V was pared by 0 bases and J by 4 bases, with 18 bases between. CDR3 length: 17 amino acids. Germline V gene data show CDR1 as SGHRS and CDR2 as YFSETQ. The DNA for the CDR3 is TGCGCCAGCAGCTTGGGGGCCCTTAGCGGAATTTCAGATACGCAGTATTTT. Translation gives CASSLGALSGISDTQYF. The full variable domain, completed using reference TRBV5-1 and TRBJ2-3, is KAGVTQTPRYLIKTRGQQVTLSCSPISGHRSVSWYQQTPGQGLQFLFEYFSETQRNKGNFPGRFSGRQFSNSRSEMNVSTLELGDSALYLCASSLGALSGISDTQYFGPGTRLTVL.

This clonotype was seen only a few times. This chain links TRBV10-3 with TRBJ1-1, with 7 bases fitting TRBD1. V lost 8 bases, J lost 5 bases, and 8 bases stayed unmatched. Germline assignment: CDR1 ENHRY and CDR2 SYGVKD. There are 13 residues in the CDR3. CDR3: CAIGTGDFTEAFF. CDR3 coding DNA: TGTGCCATCGGAACAGGGGATTTTACTGAAGCTTTCTTT.

As to this clonotype: This clone may be a read error of a much larger clone one base away. J is TRBJ2-5 and V is TRBV7-2, with 8 bases lining up with TRBD2. The length of the CDR3 is 11 residues. The trim removed 7 bases at V and 9 bases at J, leaving 4 bases unmatched. Germline V gene data show CDR1 as SGHTA and CDR2 as FQGNSA. The CDR3, as DNA: TGTGCCAGCACCGGGGGGGAGGCCCAGTACTTC. Its translation: CASTGGEAQYF. The variable domain in full, with the rest retrieved from reference TRBV7-2 and TRBJ2-5, is GAGVSQSPSNKVTEKGKDVELRCDPISGHTALYWYRQSLGQGLEFLIYFQGNSAPDKSGLPSDRFSAERTGGSVSTLTIQRTQQEDSAVYLCASTGGEAQYFGPGTRLLVL.

J is TRBJ2-7 and V is TRBV7-8; 7 bases are shared with TRBD1. This CDR3 has 14 residues. V dropped 5 bases and J dropped 3; count of bases not matched to a gene: 7. CDR1 SGHVS and CDR2 FQNEAQ come from the germline V gene. The CDR3 nucleotides are TGTGCCAGCAGCCTCCGGGACAGCGTCTACGAGCAGTACTTC. It translates to CASSLRDSVYEQYF.

J is TRBJ2-1 and V is TRBV20-1, with 9 bases lining up with TRBD2. V shed 0 bases, J shed 4 bases, and the junction held 7 bases outside the gene matches. The CDR3 consists of 16 residues. The germline gives CDR1 DFQATT, CDR2 SNEGSKA (reference sequence). In DNA, the CDR3 is TGCAGTGCTAGAGATTGGGAGCGGGAGGAGTACAATGAGCAGTTCTTC. Residues: CSARDWEREEYNEQFF.

The rearrangement uses TRBV6-4 and TRBJ2-1; a possible D gene is TRBD2 (5 bases). Trimming shortened V by 0 bases and J by 3 bases, and 12 bases separated the two germline ends. The V gene's germline CDR1 is MRHNA and CDR2 SNTAGT. This CDR3 spans 16 amino acids. The CDR3 here is CASSDSPGSNYNEQFF. For the CDR3, the DNA is TGTGCCAGCAGTGACTCACCGGGGAGTAACTACAATGAGCAGTTCTTC.

This clonotype was picked up a small number of times. The genes are TRBV7-6 and TRBJ2-3, with D possibly TRBD1 on 6 matching bases. Germline loops: CDR1 SGHVS, CDR2 FNYEAQ. Trimming cost V 5 bases and J 0 bases, with 12 bases left between them. The CDR3 covers 15 residues. CDR3 amino acids: CASSTGQLSTDTQYF. The CDR3 nucleotides are TGTGCCAGCAGCACCGGACAGCTTAGCACAGATACGCAGTATTTT.

Only a few counts were recorded for this clonotype. J is TRBJ1-1 and V is TRBV12-3 or TRBV12-4; 9 bases are shared with TRBD1. Germline trimming cut 3 bases from V and 8 bases from J; bases unmatched to any gene: 13. This CDR3 region has 16 residues. The DNA for the CDR3 is TGTGCCAGCAGTTTGAGGGCCCAAGGACAGGGGAACGAAGCTTTCTTT. Translation gives CASSLRAQGQGNEAFF.

The rearrangement uses TRBV12-3 or TRBV12-4 and TRBJ1-2; 12 nucleotides line up with TRBD1. Trimming removed 5 bases from V and 5 bases from J; junction bases left unmatched: 6. The CDR3 has 15 residues. The CDR3 DNA reads TGTGCCAGCAGTCCCCGGGACAGGGGGCGGTATGGCTACACCTTC. Amino acids: CASSPRDRGRYGYTF.

This clonotype has a handful of counts. The chain links TRBV12-3 or TRBV12-4 to TRBJ2-7; D is possibly TRBD1 or TRBD2 (5 bases each). Trimming shortened V by 4 bases and J by 2 bases, and 9 bases separated the two germline ends. The CDR3 is 13 residues long. CDR3: CASSWDGTYEQYF. The CDR3 DNA follows: TGTGCCAGCAGTTGGGACGGGACCTACGAGCAGTACTTC.

The chain has TRBV10-2 and TRBJ2-1; 7 positions match TRBD2. The CDR3 is 14 residues long. Germline trimming cut 8 bases from V and 4 bases from J; bases unmatched to any gene: 8. Germline V gene data show CDR1 as WSHSY and CDR2 as SAAADI. CDR3 DNA: TGCGCCAGCTCGGAGGGCGGGAGTTACAATGAGCAGTTCTTC. Its protein is CASSEGGSYNEQFF.

This clonotype was found once. The gene calls are TRBV6-1 and TRBJ1-6; D uncertain. In germline, CDR1 is MNHNS, CDR2 SASEGT. The CDR3 covers 13 residues. V lost 11 bases, J lost 8 bases, and 16 bases lay in between. DNA for the CDR3: TGTGCCCATGAAGCGGCAGGCGATTCACCCCTCCACTTT. Residues: CAHEAAGDSPLHF.

This clonotype occurred a few times. The chain is built from TRBV7-9 and TRBJ1-1; the D is unclear. Trimming removed 6 bases at V and 0 bases at J, with 8 bases between. This CDR3 spans 13 amino acids. Germline V gene data show CDR1 as SEHNR and CDR2 as FQNEAQ (reference sequence). The CDR3 loop reads CASRLLVNTEAFF. The CDR3 DNA reads TGTGCCAGCAGGCTTCTGGTGAACACTGAAGCTTTCTTT.

The rearrangement uses TRBV6-5 and TRBJ1-1; unclear D gene. The CDR3 length is 12 residues. The germline V gene has CDR1 MNHEY and CDR2 SVGAGI. Trimming took off 5 bases at V and 4 bases at J, with 8 bases between the two ends. CDR3 sequence: CASSTERTEAFF. The CDR3, as DNA: TGTGCCAGCAGTACGGAGCGCACTGAAGCTTTCTTT.

This clonotype came up many times. The chain joins TRBV7-2 to TRBJ1-4, with 11 bases that match TRBD1. This CDR3 is built from 15 residues. Germline V gene lookup returns CDR1 SGHTA and CDR2 FQGNSA. V shed 1 base, J shed 9 bases, and the junction held 4 bases outside the gene matches. In DNA, the CDR3 is TGTGCCAGCAGCTTAGACCCGGACAGGGGGCAAAAACTGTTTTTT. It translates to CASSLDPDRGQKLFF.

This clonotype was picked up many times. J is TRBJ2-3 and V is TRBV7-8, with 9 bases lining up with TRBD1. The germline V gene has CDR1 SGHVS and CDR2 FQNEAQ. The CDR3 length is 17 residues. The J segment lost 0 bases and the V segment lost 4 bases, leaving 8 bases of the junction unmatched. The CDR3 DNA follows: TGTGCCAGCAGCTCAGAGACAGGGGGGCTTAGCACAGATACGCAGTATTTT. This codes for CASSSETGGLSTDTQYF.

The chain employs TRBV6-8 and TRBJ1-4; D gene unclear. The V and J ends lost 6 bases and 5 bases respectively, with 10 bases between them. CDR1 is MNHGY and CDR2 is SAAAGT in the germline V gene. CDR3 length equals 13 residues. CDR3 protein: CASRDAGNEKLFF. CDR3 coding DNA: TGTGCCAGCAGGGACGCTGGAAATGAAAAACTGTTTTTT.